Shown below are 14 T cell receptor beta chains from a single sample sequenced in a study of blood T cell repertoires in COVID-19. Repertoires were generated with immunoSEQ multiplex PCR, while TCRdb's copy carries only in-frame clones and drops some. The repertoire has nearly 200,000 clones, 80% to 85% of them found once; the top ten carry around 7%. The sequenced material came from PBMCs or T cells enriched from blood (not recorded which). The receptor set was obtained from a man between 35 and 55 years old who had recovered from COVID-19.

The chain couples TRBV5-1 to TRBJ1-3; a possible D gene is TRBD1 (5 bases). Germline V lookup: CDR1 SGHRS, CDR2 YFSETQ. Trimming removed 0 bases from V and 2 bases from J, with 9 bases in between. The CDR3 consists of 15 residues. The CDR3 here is CASSLGAGTGNTIYF. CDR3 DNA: TGCGCCAGCAGCTTGGGGGCAGGGACTGGAAACACCATATATTTT.

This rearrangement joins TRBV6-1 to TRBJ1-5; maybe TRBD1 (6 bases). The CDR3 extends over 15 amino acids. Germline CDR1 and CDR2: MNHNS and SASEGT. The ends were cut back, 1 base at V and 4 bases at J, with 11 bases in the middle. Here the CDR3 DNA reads TGTGCCAGCAGTGAAGGGGGGGGCTGGAATCAGCCCCAGCATTTT. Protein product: CASSEGGGWNQPQHF.

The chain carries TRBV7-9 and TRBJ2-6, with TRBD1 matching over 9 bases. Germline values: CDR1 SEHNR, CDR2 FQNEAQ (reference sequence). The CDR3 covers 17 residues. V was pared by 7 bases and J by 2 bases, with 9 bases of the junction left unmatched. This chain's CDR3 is CASTPGQGEPGANVLTF. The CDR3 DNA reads TGTGCCAGCACACCGGGACAGGGTGAACCTGGGGCCAACGTCCTGACTTTC. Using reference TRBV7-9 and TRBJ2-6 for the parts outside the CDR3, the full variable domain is DTGVSQNPRHKITKRGQNVTFRCDPISEHNRLYWYRQTLGQGPEFLTYFQNEAQLEKSRLLSDRFSAERPKGSFSTLEIQRTEQGDSAMYLCASTPGQGEPGANVLTFGAGSRLTVL.

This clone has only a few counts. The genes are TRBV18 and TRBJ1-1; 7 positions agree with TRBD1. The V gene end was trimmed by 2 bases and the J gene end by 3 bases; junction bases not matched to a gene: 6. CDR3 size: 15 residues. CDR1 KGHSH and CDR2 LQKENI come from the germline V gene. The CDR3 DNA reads TGTGCCAGCTCACCAGTGACAGGGCTGGACACTGAAGCTTTCTTT. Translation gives CASSPVTGLDTEAFF.

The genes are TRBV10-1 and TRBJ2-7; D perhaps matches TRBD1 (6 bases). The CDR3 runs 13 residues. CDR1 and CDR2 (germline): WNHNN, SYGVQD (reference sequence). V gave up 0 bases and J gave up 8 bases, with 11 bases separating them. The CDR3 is CASSESTQGKQYF. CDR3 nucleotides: TGCGCCAGCAGTGAGTCGACACAGGGAAAGCAGTACTTC.

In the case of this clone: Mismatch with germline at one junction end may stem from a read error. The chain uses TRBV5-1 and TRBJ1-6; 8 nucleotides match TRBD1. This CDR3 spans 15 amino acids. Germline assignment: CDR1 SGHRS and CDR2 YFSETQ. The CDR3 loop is CASRLEQGENSPLHF. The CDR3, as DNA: TGCGCCAGCAGGTTGGAACAGGGGGAAAATTCACCCCTCCACTTT.

CDR3 protein: CASGGGNTEAFF. The DNA for the CDR3 is TGTGCCAGTGGGGGGGGGAACACTGAAGCTTTCTTT. This rearrangement joins TRBV19 to TRBJ1-1; D may be TRBD1 (5 bases). Germline values: CDR1 LNHDA, CDR2 SQIVND (reference sequence). The V end lost 8 bases, the J end lost 1 base, and 8 bases lay between the germline ends. This CDR3 region has 12 residues.

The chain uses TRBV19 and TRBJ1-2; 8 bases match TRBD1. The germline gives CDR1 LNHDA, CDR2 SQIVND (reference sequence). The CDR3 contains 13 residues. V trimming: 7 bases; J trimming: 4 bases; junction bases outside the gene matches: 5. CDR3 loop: CASNTGGGYGYTF. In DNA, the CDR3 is TGTGCCAGTAATACAGGGGGAGGCTATGGCTACACCTTC. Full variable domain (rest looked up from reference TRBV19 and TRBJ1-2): DGGITQSPKYLFRKEGQNVTLSCEQNLNHDAMYWYRQDPGQGLRLIYYSQIVNDFQKGDIAEGYSVSREKKESFPLTVTSAQKNPTAFYLCASNTGGGYGYTFGSGTRLTVV.

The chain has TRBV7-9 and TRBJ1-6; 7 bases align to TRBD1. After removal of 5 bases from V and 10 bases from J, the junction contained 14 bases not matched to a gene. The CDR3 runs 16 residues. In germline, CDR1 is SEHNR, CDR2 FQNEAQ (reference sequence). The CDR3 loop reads CASSHALTGPQSPLHF. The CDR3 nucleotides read TGTGCCAGCAGCCATGCCCTGACAGGGCCTCAATCACCCCTCCACTTT.

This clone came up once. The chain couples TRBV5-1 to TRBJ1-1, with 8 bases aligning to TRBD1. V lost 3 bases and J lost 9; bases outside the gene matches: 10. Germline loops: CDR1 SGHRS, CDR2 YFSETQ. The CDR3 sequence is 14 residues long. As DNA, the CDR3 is TGCGCCAGCAGCTCCGGACAGGGCGACTCTCAAGCTTTCTTT. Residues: CASSSGQGDSQAFF. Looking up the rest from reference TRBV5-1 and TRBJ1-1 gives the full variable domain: KAGVTQTPRYLIKTRGQQVTLSCSPISGHRSVSWYQQTPGQGLQFLFEYFSETQRNKGNFPGRFSGRQFSNSRSEMNVSTLELGDSALYLCASSSGQGDSQAFFGQGTRLTVV.

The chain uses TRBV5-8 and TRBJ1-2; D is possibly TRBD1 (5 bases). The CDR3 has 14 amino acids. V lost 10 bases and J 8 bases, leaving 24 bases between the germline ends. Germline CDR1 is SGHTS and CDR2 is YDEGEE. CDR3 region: CAPAFPGNLLGYTF. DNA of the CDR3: TGTGCCCCCGCCTTCCCAGGGAATCTCCTAGGCTACACCTTC. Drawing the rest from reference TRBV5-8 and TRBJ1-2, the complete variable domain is EAGVTQSPTHLIKTRGQQATLRCSPISGHTSVYWYQQALGLGLQFLLWYDEGEERNRGNFPPRFSGRQFPNYSSELNVNALELEDSALYLCAPAFPGNLLGYTFGSGTRLTVV.

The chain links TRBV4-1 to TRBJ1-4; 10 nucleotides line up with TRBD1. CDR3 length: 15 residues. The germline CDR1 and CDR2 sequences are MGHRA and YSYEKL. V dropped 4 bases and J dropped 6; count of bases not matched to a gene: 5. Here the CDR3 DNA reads TGCGCCAGCAGCCGCCGGGACAGGGGCTATGAAAAACTGTTTTTT. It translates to CASSRRDRGYEKLFF.

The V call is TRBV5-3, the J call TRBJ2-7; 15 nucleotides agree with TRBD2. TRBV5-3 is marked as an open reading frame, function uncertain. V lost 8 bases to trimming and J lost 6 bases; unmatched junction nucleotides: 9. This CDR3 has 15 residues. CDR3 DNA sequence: TGTGCCAGGGCCGGGACTAGCGGGGGGTATGTCGAGCAGTACTTC. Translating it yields CARAGTSGGYVEQYF.

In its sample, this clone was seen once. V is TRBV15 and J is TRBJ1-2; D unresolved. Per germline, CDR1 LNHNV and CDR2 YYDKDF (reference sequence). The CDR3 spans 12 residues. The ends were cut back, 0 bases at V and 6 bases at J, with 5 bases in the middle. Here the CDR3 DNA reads TGTGCCACCAGCAGAGACGGGAATGGCTACACCTTC. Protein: CATSRDGNGYTF. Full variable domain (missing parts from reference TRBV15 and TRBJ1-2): DAMVIQNPRYQVTQFGKPVTLSCSQTLNHNVMYWYQQKSSQAPKLLFHYYDKDFNNEADTPDNFQSRRPNTSFCFLDIRSPGLGDTAMYLCATSRDGNGYTFGSGTRLTVV.